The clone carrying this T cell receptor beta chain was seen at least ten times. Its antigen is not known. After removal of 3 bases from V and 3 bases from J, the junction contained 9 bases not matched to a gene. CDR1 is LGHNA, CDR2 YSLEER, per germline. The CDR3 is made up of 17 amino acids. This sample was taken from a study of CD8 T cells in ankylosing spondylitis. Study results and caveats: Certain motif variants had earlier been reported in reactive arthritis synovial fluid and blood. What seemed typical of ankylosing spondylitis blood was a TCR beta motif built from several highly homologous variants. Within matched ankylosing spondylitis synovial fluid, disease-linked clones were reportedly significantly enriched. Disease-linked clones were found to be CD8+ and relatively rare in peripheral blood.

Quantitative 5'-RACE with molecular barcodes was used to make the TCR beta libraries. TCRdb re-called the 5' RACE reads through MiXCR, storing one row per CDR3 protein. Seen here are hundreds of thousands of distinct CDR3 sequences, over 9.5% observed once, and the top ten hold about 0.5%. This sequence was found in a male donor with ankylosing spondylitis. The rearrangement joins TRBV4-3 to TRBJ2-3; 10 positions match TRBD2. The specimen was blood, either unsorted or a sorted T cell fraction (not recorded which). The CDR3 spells CASSQDLLAGRTDTQYF. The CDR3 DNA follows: TGCGCCAGCAGCCAGGACCTACTAGCGGGGAGGACAGATACGCAGTATTTT.